This is a list of T cell receptor beta chains from one sample in a study of blood T cell repertoires in COVID-19. The data were produced by immunoSEQ multiplex PCR, yet TCRdb's version contains in-frame clones alone and is incomplete. Of over 250,000 clones listed, approximately 90% are singletons. The sample comprised PBMCs or T cells enriched from blood (not recorded which). Every receptor here comes from a woman aged 55 to 70 in a cohort exposed to, infected with or recovered from COVID-19 (not recorded which). Each CDR3 is given with its conserved first and last residue. A D gene is named only where the DNA matches it firmly. Clone size is given for some rows only: seen once, a few or many times, or a class if the clone is expanded.

few,TRBJ2-3,NA,14,TRBV6-5,TGTGCCAGCAGTCCGACTTATAGCACAGATACGCAGTATTTT,CASSPTYSTDTQYF
NA,TRBJ2-3,TRBD2,16,TRBV27,TGTGCCAGCAGTATTAGCGGGAGGGTCAGCACAGATACGCAGTATTTT,CASSISGRVSTDTQYF
NA,TRBJ1-1,NA,13,TRBV14,TGTGCCAGCAGCCATTGGGCGTTGACTGAAGCTTTCTTT,CASSHWALTEAFF
once,TRBJ1-5,NA,13,TRBV5-8,TGTGCCAGTAAGACAGACCACAATCAGCCCCAGCATTTT,CASKTDHNQPQHF
NA,TRBJ1-5,NA,15,TRBV6-1,TGTGCCAGCAGTGAAGCGCTTCCGGCTAGCCAGCCCCAGCATTTT,CASSEALPASQPQHF
NA,TRBJ1-2,TRBD1,14,TRBV5-7,TGTGCCAGCAGCTACCCCGGGACAGACTATGGCTACACCTTC,CASSYPGTDYGYTF
NA,TRBJ2-5,NA,12,TRBV6-5,TGTGCCAGCAGTTACTCGACAGGGACCCAGTACTTC,CASSYSTGTQYF
NA,TRBJ2-7,TRBD1,15,TRBV18,TGTGCCAGCTCACCACGTAAGGGACAGGGCTACGAGCAGTACTTC,CASSPRKGQGYEQYF
NA,TRBJ2-7,TRBD2,17,TRBV5-4,TGTGCCAGCAGCTTGGTCCCTAGCGGGAGTTGGGCAATCGAGCAGTACTTC,CASSLVPSGSWAIEQYF
once,TRBJ2-1,NA,16,TRBV9,TGTGCCAGCAGCGTAGAAATAGCGGTGTCCTACAATGAGCAGTTCTTC,CASSVEIAVSYNEQFF
NA,TRBJ2-3,NA,12,TRBV18,TGTGCCAGCTCATCGAGCCGACTGGAGACCGCTTTT,CASSSSRLETAF
NA,TRBJ1-1,NA,19,TRBV21-1,TGTGCCAGCAGCAAAAGGAAATCACGGCAGGGGGCGCGGAACACTGAAGCTTTCTTT,CASSKRKSRQGARNTEAFF
once,TRBJ2-1,TRBD1,15,TRBV6-5,TGTGCCAGCAGTCGGACAGGGATGGGGCACAATGAGCAGTTCTTC,CASSRTGMGHNEQFF
once,TRBJ2-4,NA,15,TRBV27,TGTGCCAGCAGTTCCGGAAACTCTAGGGGGAACATTCAGTACTTC,CASSSGNSRGNIQYF
NA,TRBJ2-7,NA,13,TRBV19,TGTGCCAGTAGTATACTACCAGGGTACGAGCAGTACTTC,CASSILPGYEQYF